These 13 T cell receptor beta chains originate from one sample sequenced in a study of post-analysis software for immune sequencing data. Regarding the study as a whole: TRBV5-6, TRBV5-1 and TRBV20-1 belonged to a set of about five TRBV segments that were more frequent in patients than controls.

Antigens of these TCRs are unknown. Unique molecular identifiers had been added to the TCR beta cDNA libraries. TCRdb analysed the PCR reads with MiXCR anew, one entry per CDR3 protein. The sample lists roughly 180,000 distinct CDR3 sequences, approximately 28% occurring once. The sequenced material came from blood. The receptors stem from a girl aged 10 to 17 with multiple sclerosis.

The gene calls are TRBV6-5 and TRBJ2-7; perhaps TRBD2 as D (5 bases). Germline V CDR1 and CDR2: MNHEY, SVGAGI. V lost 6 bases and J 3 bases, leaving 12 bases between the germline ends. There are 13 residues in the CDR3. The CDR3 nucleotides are TGTGCCAGCAGACGACTATTTGACTACGAGCAGTACTTC. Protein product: CASRRLFDYEQYF.

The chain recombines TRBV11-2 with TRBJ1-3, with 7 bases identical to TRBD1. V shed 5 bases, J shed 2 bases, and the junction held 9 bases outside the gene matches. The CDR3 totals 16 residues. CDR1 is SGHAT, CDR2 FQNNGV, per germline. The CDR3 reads CASSPQQGTPGNTIYF. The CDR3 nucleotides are TGTGCCAGCAGCCCACAACAGGGGACCCCTGGAAACACCATATATTTT.

The CDR3 is CASSQDVGAWNTEAFF. CDR3 sequence (DNA): TGTGCCAGCAGCCAAGATGTAGGGGCCTGGAACACTGAAGCTTTCTTT. The chain is built from TRBV3-1 and TRBJ1-1; possibly TRBD1 for D (5 bases). CDR3 size: 16 residues. Germline assignment: CDR1 LGHDT and CDR2 YNNKEL (reference sequence). Trimming stripped 0 bases from V and 1 base from J, with 12 bases between.

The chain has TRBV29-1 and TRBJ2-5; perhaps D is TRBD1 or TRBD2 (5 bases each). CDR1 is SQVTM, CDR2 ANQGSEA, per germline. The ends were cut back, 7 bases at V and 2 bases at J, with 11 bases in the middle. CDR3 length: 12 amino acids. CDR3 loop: CSGDSGQETQYF. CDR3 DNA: TGCAGCGGAGACAGCGGTCAAGAGACCCAGTACTTC.

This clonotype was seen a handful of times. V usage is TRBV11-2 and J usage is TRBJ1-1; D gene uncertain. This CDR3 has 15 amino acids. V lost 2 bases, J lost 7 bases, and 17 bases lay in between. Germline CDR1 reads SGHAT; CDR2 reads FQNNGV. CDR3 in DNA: TGTGCCAGCAGCTTATACCCATTGGACGGAGATGAAGCTTTCTTT. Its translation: CASSLYPLDGDEAFF.

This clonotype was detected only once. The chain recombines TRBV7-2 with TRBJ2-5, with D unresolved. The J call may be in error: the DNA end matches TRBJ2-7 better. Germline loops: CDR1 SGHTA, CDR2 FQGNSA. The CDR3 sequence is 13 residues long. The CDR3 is CASSTDAAYEQYF. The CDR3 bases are TGTGCCAGCAGCACCGACGCAGCCTACGAGCAGTACTTC.

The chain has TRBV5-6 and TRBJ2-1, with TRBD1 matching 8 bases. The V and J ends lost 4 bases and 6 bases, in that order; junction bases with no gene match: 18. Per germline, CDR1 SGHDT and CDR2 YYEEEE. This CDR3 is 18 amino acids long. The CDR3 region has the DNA TGTGCCAGCAGCCCCGGGGCTGGCGGACAGGGAGATCGCAATGAGCAGTTCTTC. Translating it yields CASSPGAGGQGDRNEQFF.

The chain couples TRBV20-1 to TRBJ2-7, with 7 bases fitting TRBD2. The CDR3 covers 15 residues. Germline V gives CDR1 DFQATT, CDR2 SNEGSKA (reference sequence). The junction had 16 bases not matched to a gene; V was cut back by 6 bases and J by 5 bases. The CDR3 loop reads CSASNVGRGKNEQYF. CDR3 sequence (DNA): TGCAGTGCCTCAAACGTCGGGCGGGGGAAGAACGAGCAGTACTTC.

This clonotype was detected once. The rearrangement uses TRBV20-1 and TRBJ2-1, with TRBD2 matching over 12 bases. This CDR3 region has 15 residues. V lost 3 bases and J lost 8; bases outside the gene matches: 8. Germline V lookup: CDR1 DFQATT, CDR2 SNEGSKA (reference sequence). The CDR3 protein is CSASRLAGGWDEQFF. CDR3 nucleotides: TGCAGTGCTAGTAGGCTAGCGGGGGGGTGGGATGAGCAGTTCTTC.

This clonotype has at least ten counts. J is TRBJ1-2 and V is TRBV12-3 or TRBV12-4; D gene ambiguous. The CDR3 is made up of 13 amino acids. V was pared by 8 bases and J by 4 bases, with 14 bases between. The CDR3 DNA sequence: TGTGCCAGCTCCCTGCCGGGAGTCTATGGCTACACCTTC. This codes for CASSLPGVYGYTF.

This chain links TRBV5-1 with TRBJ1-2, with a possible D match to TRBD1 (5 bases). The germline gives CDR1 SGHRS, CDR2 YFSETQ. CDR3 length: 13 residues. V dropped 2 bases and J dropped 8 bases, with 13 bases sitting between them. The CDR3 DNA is TGCGCCAGCAGCTTAGGGAGGGACGGCGGCTACACCTTC. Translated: CASSLGRDGGYTF.

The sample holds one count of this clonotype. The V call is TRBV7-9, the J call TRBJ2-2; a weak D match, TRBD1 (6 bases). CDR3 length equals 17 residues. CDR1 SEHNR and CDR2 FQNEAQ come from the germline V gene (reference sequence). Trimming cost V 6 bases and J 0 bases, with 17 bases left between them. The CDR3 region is CASSQKVGTPNTGELFF. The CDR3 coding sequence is TGTGCCAGCAGTCAAAAAGTTGGGACACCGAACACCGGGGAGCTGTTTTTT.

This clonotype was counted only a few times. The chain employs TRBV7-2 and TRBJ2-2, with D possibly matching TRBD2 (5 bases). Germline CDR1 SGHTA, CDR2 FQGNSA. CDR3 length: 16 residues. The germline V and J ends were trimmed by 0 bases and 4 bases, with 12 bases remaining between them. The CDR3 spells CASSLAGSVRTGELFF. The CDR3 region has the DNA TGTGCCAGCAGCTTAGCGGGGAGCGTCCGCACCGGGGAGCTGTTTTTT.